A single sample gave rise to the 10 T cell receptor beta chains below, sequenced in a study of T cells in Graves' hyperthyroidism and ophthalmopathy (dated 2019 in TCRdb). Library generation was performed with multiplex PCR. The sequencer listed for this sample is Illumina HiSeq 2000. The TCR beta CDR3 regions were amplified from the RNA transcripts. The first round of RT-PCR for the TCR CDR3 was performed with the HTBI primer set and the Qiagen OneStep RT-PCR kit. Using fastp at Q25 and MiXCR, TCRdb reprocessed the public reads and kept productive beta chains. For every CDR3 protein sequence, its rows merge into one entry that carries the most common genes and DNA. The sample includes approximately 300,000 distinct CDR3 sequences, with roughly 19% observed a single time. The ten largest clones add up to less than 45% of the sample. Sequenced sample: blood. These receptors all stem from a man aged 45 to 65 with Graves' ophthalmopathy.

Many counts were recorded for this clonotype. The CDR3 DNA follows: TGTGCCAGCAGAGTCGACCGAAATTCACCCCTCCACTTT. This codes for CASRVDRNSPLHF. The rearrangement uses TRBV6-1 and TRBJ1-6; D not resolved. Germline V gene data show CDR1 as MNHNS and CDR2 as SASEGT. This CDR3 has 13 amino acids. V lost 6 bases to trimming and J lost 7 bases, with 10 bases between them.

The sample holds a few counts of this clonotype. V gene TRBV5-1 combines with J gene TRBJ2-5; D ambiguous. Trimming took 0 bases from V and 1 from J, leaving 10 bases between them. The CDR3 runs to 15 residues. Germline CDR1 and CDR2: SGHRS and YFSETQ. The DNA for the CDR3 is TGCGCCAGCAGCTTGGGACAAAAGGCCCAAGAGACCCAGTACTTC. Amino acids: CASSLGQKAQETQYF.

The table lists this clonotype with many counts. DNA of the CDR3: TGTGCCAGCAGCCAGGAGGGACCGTTCACCTTC. This gives the protein CASSQEGPFTF. The genes are TRBV3-1 and TRBJ1-2; possible D gene TRBD1, 5 bases. The V gene lost 3 bases and the J gene lost 13 bases, with 12 bases spanning the gap. Germline V lookup: CDR1 LGHDT, CDR2 YNNKEL (reference sequence). The CDR3 covers 11 residues.

To note about this clonotype: A junction end diverges from the germline sequence, so it may reflect a read error. In DNA form, the CDR3 reads TGTGCCAGCAGTTTATCGTCGGGAGGACTGTCGAACACCCGGGAGCTGTTTTTT. Translated, it gives CASSLSSGGLSNTRELFF. This chain joins TRBV27 and TRBJ2-2, with TRBD2 matching 7 bases. The CDR3 extends over 18 amino acids. Per germline, CDR1 MNHEY and CDR2 SMNVEV (reference sequence).

This clonotype was seen more than once but under ten times. V gene TRBV27 combines with J gene TRBJ2-3; tentatively, D is TRBD1 or TRBD2 (5 bases each). CDR3 length: 15 residues. V was clipped by 6 bases and J by 2 bases, with 15 bases between them. CDR1 MNHEY and CDR2 SMNVEV come from the germline V gene (reference sequence). CDR3: CASRSVGRYTDTQYF. CDR3 coding DNA: TGTGCCAGCAGGTCTGTGGGACGGTACACAGATACGCAGTATTTT.

The genes are TRBV9 and TRBJ2-1; 8 bases are a match to TRBD2. J gave up 5 bases and V 6 bases, and 16 bases lay outside the gene matches. The V gene's germline CDR1 is SGDLS and CDR2 YYNGEE. The CDR3 spans 17 residues. CDR3 DNA sequence: TGTGCCAGCACGCCCCAGGTCAGCGGGGGCCGGAACAATGAGCAGTTCTTC. The encoded protein is CASTPQVSGGRNNEQFF. Filled out from reference TRBV9 and TRBJ2-1, the complete variable domain reads DSGVTQTPKHLITATGQRVTLRCSPRSGDLSVYWYQQSLDQGLQFLIQYYNGEERAKGNILERFSAQQFPDLHSELNLSSLELGDSALYFCASTPQVSGGRNNEQFFGPGTRLTVL.

This chain links TRBV29-1 with TRBJ2-7, with 8 bases that match TRBD2. This CDR3 is 13 amino acids long. Germline loops: CDR1 SQVTM, CDR2 ANQGSEA. Trimming took 6 bases from V and 1 from J; bases not matched to a gene: 5. CDR3 in amino acids: CSVFSGESYEQYF. The CDR3 DNA follows: TGCAGCGTATTTAGCGGGGAATCCTACGAGCAGTACTTC.

The rearrangement joins TRBV5-1 to TRBJ2-1; TRBD1 matches 12 bases. V gave up 4 bases and J gave up 1 base; unmatched junction bases: 9. In germline, CDR1 is SGHRS, CDR2 YFSETQ. The CDR3 contains 18 residues. The CDR3 reads CASSTGDRGRGSYNEQFF. The CDR3, as DNA: TGCGCCAGCAGCACGGGGGACAGGGGGCGCGGGTCCTACAATGAGCAGTTCTTC. The full variable domain, in which reference TRBV5-1 and TRBJ2-1 provide the parts outside the CDR3, is KAGVTQTPRYLIKTRGQQVTLSCSPISGHRSVSWYQQTPGQGLQFLFEYFSETQRNKGNFPGRFSGRQFSNSRSEMNVSTLELGDSALYLCASSTGDRGRGSYNEQFFGPGTRLTVL.

The sample holds many counts of this clonotype. The chain links TRBV5-1 to TRBJ2-5; D is perhaps TRBD1 (5 bases). V was trimmed by 1 base and J by 4 bases, leaving 14 bases between them. The V gene's germline CDR1 is SGHRS and CDR2 YFSETQ. The CDR3 has 15 amino acids. CDR3 bases: TGCGCCAGCAGCTTGCTCTGGGAAAGGGGAGAGACCCAGTACTTC. Its translation: CASSLLWERGETQYF.

At least ten counts were recorded for this clonotype. The rearrangement links TRBV12-3 or TRBV12-4 to TRBJ2-2; 7 bases line up with TRBD2. J was trimmed by 2 bases and V by 4 bases; bases with no gene match: 7. CDR3 length equals 16 residues. As DNA, the CDR3 is TGTGCCAGCAGTTCCCCTAGCGGTGTCAACACCGGGGAGCTGTTTTTT. This translates into CASSSPSGVNTGELFF.